This T cell receptor beta chain is drawn from a study of blood T cell repertoires in COVID-19. Study-level background: From T cells, B-cell-depleted T cells, or PBMCs came the material, which was cDNA or gDNA.

The CDR3 is made up of 15 amino acids. CDR1 and CDR2 (germline): WNHNN, SYGVQD (reference sequence). V lost 5 bases, J lost 4 bases, and 17 bases lay in between. Per the original data handling: Scientists estimated how many nucleated cells there were by amplifying reference gene primers. Method: immunoSEQ multiplex PCR; TCRdb's copy keeps in-frame clones and lacks some. V and J calls and clone size are those listed in that table; D and trimming were worked out from the DNA. The sample has about 73,000 clones, roughly nine tenths seen once. Sequenced: peripheral blood. The chain combines TRBV10-1 with TRBJ1-1; tentatively, D is TRBD1 (6 bases). This sequence was found in a man at least 80 years old with acute or convalescent COVID-19. CDR3 protein: CASSNRDRGGTEAFF. Written as DNA, the CDR3 is TGCGCCAGCAGTAACAGGGACCGTGGAGGCACTGAAGCTTTCTTT.